Following are 9 T cell receptor beta chains from one sample sequenced in a study of T cell repertoires in aging, cancer and after chemotherapy. Peripheral blood genomic DNA, not sorted cells or RNA, was the template. Rearranged V-D-J TRB sequences were amplified with a mixed TRB-A/B primer pool. TCRdb reprocessed the multiplex PCR reads via MiXCR and lists one record per CDR3 protein. The sample contains about 2,500 distinct CDR3 sequences, over 25% of which appear only once. Sample: blood. Every receptor here comes from a human donor with a solid tumor.

By proportion, this clonotype is large. The V gene is TRBV30, the J gene TRBJ2-1; D is ambiguous. CDR3 length: 11 amino acids. V was pared by 0 bases and J by 9 bases, with 6 bases between. Germline-derived CDR1 and CDR2 are GTSNPN and SVGIG (reference sequence). CDR3 DNA: TGTGCCTGGAGTGTACGGGCTGAGCAGTTCTTC. Translation gives CAWSVRAEQFF.

By share of the sample, this clonotype is medium-sized (0.01 to 0.1%). The J gene is TRBJ2-7, the V gene TRBV13, with D possibly matching TRBD2 (6 bases). The V and J ends lost 9 bases and 5 bases respectively, with 17 bases between them. This CDR3 has 13 amino acids. CDR1 is PRHDT and CDR2 is FYEKMQ in the germline V gene (reference sequence). The CDR3 loop is CASRELWGDEQYF. CDR3 nucleotides: TGTGCCAGTCGGGAGCTTTGGGGCGACGAGCAGTACTTC.

The CDR3 nucleotides are TGCGCCAGCAGTCCCGGGACAGGCTTCTATGGCTACACCTTC. As protein: CASSPGTGFYGYTF. J is TRBJ1-2 and V is TRBV4-3; TRBD1 matches 8 bases. The CDR3 has 14 residues. Germline-derived CDR1 and CDR2 are LGHNA and YSLEER. V shed 6 bases, J shed 4 bases, and the junction held 7 bases outside the gene matches.

This clonotype qualifies as medium-sized (0.01 to 0.1%). The rearrangement links TRBV13 to TRBJ1-6, with a possible D match to TRBD1 (5 bases). V dropped 7 bases and J dropped 8 bases, with 15 bases sitting between them. The CDR3 sequence is 14 residues long. The germline gives CDR1 PRHDT, CDR2 FYEKMQ (reference sequence). The CDR3 DNA reads as TGTGCCAGCACCCGGAGGGCGACAGATTCACCCCTCCACTTT. This sequence encodes CASTRRATDSPLHF. Full variable domain (rest looked up from reference TRBV13 and TRBJ1-6): AAGVIQSPRHLIKEKRETATLKCYPIPRHDTVYWYQQGPGQDPQFLISFYEKMQSDKGSIPDRFSAQQFSDYHSELNMSSLELGDSALYFCASTRRATDSPLHFGNGTRLTVT.

As to this clonotype: Possible read error: a much larger clone is one base away. The chain joins TRBV19 to TRBJ1-6, with 9 bases matching TRBD1. With 5 bases clipped from V and 14 bases from J, the junction kept 16 bases outside the gene matches. This CDR3 region has 16 residues. Germline loops: CDR1 LNHDA, CDR2 SQIVND (reference sequence). The CDR3 DNA reads TGTGCCAGTAGTTCCCTATCCGGGACAGGGAACTCAACCCTCCACTTT. This encodes CASSSLSGTGNSTLHF. The whole variable domain, filled in from reference TRBV19 and TRBJ1-6, reads DGGITQSPKYLFRKEGQNVTLSCEQNLNHDAMYWYRQDPGQGLRLIYYSQIVNDFQKGDIAEGYSVSREKKESFPLTVTSAQKNPTAFYLCASSSLSGTGNSTLHFGNGTRLTVT.

Only a few counts were recorded for this clonotype. This sequence joins TRBV19 and TRBJ1-2; D gene ambiguous. Per germline, CDR1 LNHDA and CDR2 SQIVND (reference sequence). Trimming stripped 5 bases from V and 7 bases from J, with 20 bases between. The length of the CDR3 is 15 residues. DNA for the CDR3: TGTGCCAGTAGTCCGAGGGTGATAACAGTGGGTGGCTACACCTTC. It specifies CASSPRVITVGGYTF. The full variable domain, in which reference TRBV19 and TRBJ1-2 provide the parts outside the CDR3, is DGGITQSPKYLFRKEGQNVTLSCEQNLNHDAMYWYRQDPGQGLRLIYYSQIVNDFQKGDIAEGYSVSREKKESFPLTVTSAQKNPTAFYLCASSPRVITVGGYTFGSGTRLTVV.

This chain uses TRBV7-6 with TRBJ2-1; 7 bases are shared with TRBD2. Trimming at V came to 1 base and at J to 10 bases, leaving 10 bases not matched to a gene. Germline CDR1 SGHVS, CDR2 FNYEAQ. The CDR3 runs to 15 residues. This chain's CDR3 is CASSLVRNGGKEQFF. The DNA of the CDR3 is TGTGCCAGCAGCTTAGTACGGAACGGGGGGAAGGAGCAGTTCTTC. The complete variable domain, with remaining parts taken from reference TRBV7-6 and TRBJ2-1, reads GAGVSQSPRYKVTKRGQDVALRCDPISGHVSLYWYRQALGQGPEFLTYFNYEAQQDKSGLPNDRFSAERPEGSISTLTIQRTEQRDSAMYRCASSLVRNGGKEQFFGPGTRLTVL.

This sequence joins TRBV6-4 and TRBJ1-2; 7 positions match TRBD1. The CDR3 covers 13 residues. Germline V lookup: CDR1 MRHNA, CDR2 SNTAGT. Germline trimming cut 2 bases from V and 10 bases from J; bases unmatched to any gene: 7. The CDR3 nucleotides read TGTGCCAGCAGTGACGGGACAGCAGTAACCTACACCTTC. It translates to CASSDGTAVTYTF.

This chain joins TRBV7-2 and TRBJ1-5, with D unclear. Trimming left V 5 bases short and J 2 bases short, with 13 bases between. Germline CDR1 SGHTA, CDR2 FQGNSA. The CDR3 contains 15 residues. The CDR3 DNA sequence: TGTGCCAGCAGCAACCCGTCAGAAGGCAATCAGCCCCAGCATTTT. Protein product: CASSNPSEGNQPQHF.